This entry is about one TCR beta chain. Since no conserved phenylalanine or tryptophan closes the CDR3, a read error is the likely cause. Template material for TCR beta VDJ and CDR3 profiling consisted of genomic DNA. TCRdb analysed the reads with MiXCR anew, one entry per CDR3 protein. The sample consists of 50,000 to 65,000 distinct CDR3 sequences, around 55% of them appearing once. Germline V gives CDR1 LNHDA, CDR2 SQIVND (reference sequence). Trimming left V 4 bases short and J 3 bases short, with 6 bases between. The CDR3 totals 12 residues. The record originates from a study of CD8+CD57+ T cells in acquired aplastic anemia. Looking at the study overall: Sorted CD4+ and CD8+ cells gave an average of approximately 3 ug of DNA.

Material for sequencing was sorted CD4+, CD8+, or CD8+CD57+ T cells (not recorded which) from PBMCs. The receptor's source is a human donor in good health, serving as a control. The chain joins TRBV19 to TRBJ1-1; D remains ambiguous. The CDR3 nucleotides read TGTGCCAGTAGTAAACCTGACACTGAAGCTTTCCTT. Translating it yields CASSKPDTEAFL.